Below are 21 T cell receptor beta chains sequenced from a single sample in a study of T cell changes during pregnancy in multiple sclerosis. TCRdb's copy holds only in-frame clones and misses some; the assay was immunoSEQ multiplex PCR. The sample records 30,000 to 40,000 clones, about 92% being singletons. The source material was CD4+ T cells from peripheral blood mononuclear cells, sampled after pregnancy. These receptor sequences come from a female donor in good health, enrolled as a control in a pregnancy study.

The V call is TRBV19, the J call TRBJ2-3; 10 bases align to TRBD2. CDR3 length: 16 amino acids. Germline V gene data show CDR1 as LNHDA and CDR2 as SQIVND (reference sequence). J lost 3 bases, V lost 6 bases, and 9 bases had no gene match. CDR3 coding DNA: TGTGCCAGTAGGTGGGCGGCTAGCGGGAGTACAGATACGCAGTATTTT. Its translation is CASRWAASGSTDTQYF. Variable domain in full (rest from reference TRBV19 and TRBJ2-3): DGGITQSPKYLFRKEGQNVTLSCEQNLNHDAMYWYRQDPGQGLRLIYYSQIVNDFQKGDIAEGYSVSREKKESFPLTVTSAQKNPTAFYLCASRWAASGSTDTQYFGPGTRLTVL.

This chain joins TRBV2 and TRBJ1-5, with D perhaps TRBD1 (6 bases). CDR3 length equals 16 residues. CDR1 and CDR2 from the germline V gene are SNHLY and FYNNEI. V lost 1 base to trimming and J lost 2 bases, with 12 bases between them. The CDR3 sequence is CASSEGSNRGNQPQHF. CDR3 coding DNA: TGTGCCAGCAGTGAAGGGTCCAACAGGGGCAATCAGCCCCAGCATTTT.

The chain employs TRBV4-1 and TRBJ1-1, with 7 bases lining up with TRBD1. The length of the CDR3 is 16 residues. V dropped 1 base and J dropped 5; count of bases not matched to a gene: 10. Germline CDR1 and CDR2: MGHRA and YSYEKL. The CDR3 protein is CASSQVIGGVGTEAFF. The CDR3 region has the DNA TGCGCCAGCAGCCAAGTTATAGGGGGCGTGGGGACTGAAGCTTTCTTT.

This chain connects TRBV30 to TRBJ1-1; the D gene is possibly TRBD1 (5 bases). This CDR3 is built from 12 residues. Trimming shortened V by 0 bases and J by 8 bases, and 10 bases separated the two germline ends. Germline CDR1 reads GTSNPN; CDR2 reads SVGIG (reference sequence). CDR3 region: CAWSVLRGEAFF. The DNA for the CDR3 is TGTGCCTGGAGTGTACTTAGGGGCGAAGCTTTCTTT. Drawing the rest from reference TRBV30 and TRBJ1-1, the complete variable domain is SQTIHQWPATLVQPVGSPLSLECTVEGTSNPNLYWYRQAAGRGLQLLFYSVGIGQISSEVPQNLSASRPQDRQFILSSKKLLLSDSGFYLCAWSVLRGEAFFGQGTRLTVV.

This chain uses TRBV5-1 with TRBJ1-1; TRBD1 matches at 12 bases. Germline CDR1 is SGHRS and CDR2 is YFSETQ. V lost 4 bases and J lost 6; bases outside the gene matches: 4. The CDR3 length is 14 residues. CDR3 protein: CASSRGQGAAEAFF. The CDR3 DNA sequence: TGCGCCAGCAGCCGGGGACAGGGGGCGGCTGAAGCTTTCTTT.

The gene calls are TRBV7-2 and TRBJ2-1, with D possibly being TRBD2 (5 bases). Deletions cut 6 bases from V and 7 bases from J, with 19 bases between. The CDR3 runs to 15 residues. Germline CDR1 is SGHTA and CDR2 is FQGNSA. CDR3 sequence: CASSTIHGIGNEQFF. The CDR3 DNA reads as TGTGCCAGCAGTACCATCCACGGGATAGGAAATGAGCAGTTCTTC.

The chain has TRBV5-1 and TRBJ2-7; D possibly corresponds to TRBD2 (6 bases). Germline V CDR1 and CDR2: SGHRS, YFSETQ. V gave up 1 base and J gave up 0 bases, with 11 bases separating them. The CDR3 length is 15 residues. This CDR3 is CASSLRFGGSYEQYF. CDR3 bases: TGCGCCAGCAGCTTGCGGTTCGGGGGCTCCTACGAGCAGTACTTC.

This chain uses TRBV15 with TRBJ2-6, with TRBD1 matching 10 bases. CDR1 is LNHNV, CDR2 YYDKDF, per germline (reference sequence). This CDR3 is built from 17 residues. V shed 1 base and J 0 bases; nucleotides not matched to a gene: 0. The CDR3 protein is CATSRGTGGSGANVLTF. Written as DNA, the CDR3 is TGTGCCACCAGCAGAGGGACAGGGGGCTCTGGGGCCAACGTCCTGACTTTC.

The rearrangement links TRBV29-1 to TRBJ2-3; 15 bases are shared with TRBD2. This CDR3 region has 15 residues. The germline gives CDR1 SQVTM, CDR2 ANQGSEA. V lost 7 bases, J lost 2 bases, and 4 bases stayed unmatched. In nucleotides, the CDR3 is TGCAGCGCCTGGACTAGCGGGGGGGTCACAGATACGCAGTATTTT. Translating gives CSAWTSGGVTDTQYF.

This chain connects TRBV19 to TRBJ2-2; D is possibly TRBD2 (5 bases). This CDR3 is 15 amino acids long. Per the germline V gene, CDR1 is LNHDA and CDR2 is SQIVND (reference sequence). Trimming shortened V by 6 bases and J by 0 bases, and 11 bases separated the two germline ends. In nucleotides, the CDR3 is TGTGCCAGTAGCTTAGCGCCAGCGAACACCGGGGAGCTGTTTTTT. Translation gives CASSLAPANTGELFF.

The chain's CDR3 is CASSSVSGASGRVLGEQFF. CDR3 nucleotide sequence: TGTGCCAGCAGCTCTGTTTCCGGGGCCAGCGGGAGAGTATTGGGTGAGCAGTTCTTC. The chain carries TRBV11-2 and TRBJ2-1; TRBD2 agrees at 8 bases. The CDR3 has 19 residues. Per germline, CDR1 SGHAT and CDR2 FQNNGV. V was clipped by 4 bases and J by 9 bases; unmatched bases: 23.

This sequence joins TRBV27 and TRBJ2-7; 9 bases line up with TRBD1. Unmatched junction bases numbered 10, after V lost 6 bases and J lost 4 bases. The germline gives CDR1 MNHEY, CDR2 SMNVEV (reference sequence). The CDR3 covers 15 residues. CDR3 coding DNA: TGTGCCAGCAGCCCTCTCGGGACAGGGAGATACGAGCAGTACTTC. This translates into CASSPLGTGRYEQYF.

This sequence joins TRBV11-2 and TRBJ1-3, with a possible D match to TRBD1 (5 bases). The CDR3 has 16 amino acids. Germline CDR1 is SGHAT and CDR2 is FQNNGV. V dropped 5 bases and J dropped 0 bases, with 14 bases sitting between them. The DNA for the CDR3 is TGTGCCAGCAGCGCCACACAGGAGTCCTCTGGAAACACCATATATTTT. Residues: CASSATQESSGNTIYF.

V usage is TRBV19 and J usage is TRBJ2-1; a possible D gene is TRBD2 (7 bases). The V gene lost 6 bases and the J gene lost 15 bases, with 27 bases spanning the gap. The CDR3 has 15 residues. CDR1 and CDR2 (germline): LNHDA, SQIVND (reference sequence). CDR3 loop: CASRPREGGLPGLFF. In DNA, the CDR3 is TGTGCCAGTAGACCTAGGGAGGGGGGGCTCCCCGGGCTGTTCTTC.

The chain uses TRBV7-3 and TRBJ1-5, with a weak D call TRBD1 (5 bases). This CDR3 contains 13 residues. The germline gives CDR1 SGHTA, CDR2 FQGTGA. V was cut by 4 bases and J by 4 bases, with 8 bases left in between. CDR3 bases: TGTGCCAGCAGCTCGACAGTAAATCAGCCCCAGCATTTT. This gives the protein CASSSTVNQPQHF.

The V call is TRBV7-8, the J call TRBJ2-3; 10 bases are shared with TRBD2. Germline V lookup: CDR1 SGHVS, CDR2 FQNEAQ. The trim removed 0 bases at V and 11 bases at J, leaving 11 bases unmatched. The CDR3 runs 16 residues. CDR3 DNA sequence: TGTGCCAGCAGCTTAGCGGCTAGCGGGAGCGGGGCTGGGCAGTATTTT. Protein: CASSLAASGSGAGQYF.

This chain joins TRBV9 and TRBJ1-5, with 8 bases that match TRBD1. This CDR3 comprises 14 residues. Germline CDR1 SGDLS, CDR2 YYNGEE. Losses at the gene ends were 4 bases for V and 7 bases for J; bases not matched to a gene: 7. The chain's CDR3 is CASSSRGQGQPQHF. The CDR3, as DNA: TGTGCCAGCAGCAGCAGGGGGCAGGGGCAGCCCCAGCATTTT.

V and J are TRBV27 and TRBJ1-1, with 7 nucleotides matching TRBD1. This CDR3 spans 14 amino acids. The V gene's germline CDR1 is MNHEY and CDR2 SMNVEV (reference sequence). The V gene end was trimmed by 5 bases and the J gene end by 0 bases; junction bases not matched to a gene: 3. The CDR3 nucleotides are TGTGCCAGCAGTATCGACAGGGTGAACACTGAAGCTTTCTTT. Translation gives CASSIDRVNTEAFF.

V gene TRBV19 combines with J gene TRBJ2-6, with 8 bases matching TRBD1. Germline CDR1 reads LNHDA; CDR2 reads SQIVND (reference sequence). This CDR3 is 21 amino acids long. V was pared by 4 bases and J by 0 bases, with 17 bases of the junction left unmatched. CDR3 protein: CASSRDFQGAGFGSGANVLTF. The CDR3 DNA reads TGTGCCAGTAGTAGGGACTTTCAGGGGGCCGGTTTTGGCTCTGGGGCCAACGTCCTGACTTTC.

CDR3 region: CASSHRKRPAGYEQYF. CDR3 DNA: TGTGCCAGTAGTCACCGTAAGCGTCCGGCGGGTTACGAGCAGTACTTC. The V and J genes are TRBV19 and TRBJ2-7; D may be TRBD2 (5 bases). This CDR3 comprises 16 residues. The V end was cut by 5 bases, the J end by 4 bases, with 21 bases between. CDR1 LNHDA and CDR2 SQIVND come from the germline V gene (reference sequence).

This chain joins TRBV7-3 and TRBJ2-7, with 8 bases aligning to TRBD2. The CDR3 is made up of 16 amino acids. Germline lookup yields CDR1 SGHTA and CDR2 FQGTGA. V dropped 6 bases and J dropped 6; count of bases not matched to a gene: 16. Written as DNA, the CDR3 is TGTGCCAGCAGTCGAGGGGGACTAGGAGGGCCCGGCGAGCAGTACTTC. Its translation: CASSRGGLGGPGEQYF.